This T cell receptor (beta chain) was sequenced during a study of T cell changes during pregnancy in multiple sclerosis. The repertoire was sequenced with immunoSEQ multiplex PCR; TCRdb's copy has only in-frame clones and lacks some. The repertoire holds about 94,000 clones, approximately 93% seen once, with over 0.85% in the top ten. CDR1 and CDR2 (germline): LNHDA, SQIVND (reference sequence). The CDR3 contains 13 residues. V was shortened by 2 bases and J by 2 bases, with 6 bases between the two germline ends. The sequence was collected from a female donor with multiple sclerosis, enrolled in a pregnancy study. The gene calls are TRBV19 and TRBJ1-1; no firm D call. The material was peripheral blood, obtained after pregnancy. The CDR3 loop is CASSISGNTEAFF. The CDR3 nucleotides are TGTGCCAGTAGTATAAGCGGTAACACTGAAGCTTTCTTT.